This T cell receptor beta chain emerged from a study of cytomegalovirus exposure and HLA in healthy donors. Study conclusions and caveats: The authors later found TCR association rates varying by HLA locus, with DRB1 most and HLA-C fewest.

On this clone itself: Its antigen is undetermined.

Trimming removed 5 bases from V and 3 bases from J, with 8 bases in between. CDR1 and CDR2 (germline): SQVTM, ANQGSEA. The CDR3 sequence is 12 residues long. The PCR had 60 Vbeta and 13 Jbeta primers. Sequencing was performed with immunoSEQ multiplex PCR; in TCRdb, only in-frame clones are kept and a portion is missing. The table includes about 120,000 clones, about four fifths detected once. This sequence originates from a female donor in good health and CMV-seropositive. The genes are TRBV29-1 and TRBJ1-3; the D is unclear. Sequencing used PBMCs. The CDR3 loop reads CSVRGFGNTIYF. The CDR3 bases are TGCAGCGTTAGAGGGTTTGGAAACACCATATATTTT.